What follows are 32 T cell receptor beta chains derived from one specimen sequenced in a study of blood T cell repertoires in COVID-19. Repertoires were generated with immunoSEQ multiplex PCR, while TCRdb's copy carries only in-frame clones and drops some. The repertoire includes under 400,000 clones, roughly 90% of them detected once, and approximately 1% sits in the top ten. Sequences were obtained from PBMCs or T cells enriched from blood (not recorded which). These receptors were collected from a woman in her twenties or thirties who had been exposed to COVID-19.

The chain has TRBV7-9 and TRBJ2-1; 9 bases line up with TRBD2. With 1 base clipped from V and 8 bases from J, the junction kept 9 bases outside the gene matches. This CDR3 comprises 16 residues. Germline V lookup: CDR1 SEHNR, CDR2 FQNEAQ (reference sequence). CDR3 in amino acids: CASSLVASGIQYEQFF. As DNA, the CDR3 is TGTGCCAGCAGCTTAGTGGCTAGCGGGATTCAGTATGAGCAGTTCTTC.

The chain joins TRBV7-9 to TRBJ2-5; tentative D call: TRBD1 (5 bases). The V and J ends lost 8 bases and 4 bases respectively, with 14 bases between them. CDR1 and CDR2 from the germline V gene are SEHNR and FQNEAQ (reference sequence). The CDR3 totals 13 residues. The CDR3 sequence is CASGPGMRETQYF. The CDR3 DNA sequence: TGTGCCAGCGGACCAGGGATGCGAGAGACCCAGTACTTC.

This clone was seen only a few times. The V and J genes are TRBV10-1 and TRBJ2-3; 12 positions match TRBD2. CDR3 size: 15 residues. Germline loops: CDR1 WNHNN, CDR2 SYGVQD (reference sequence). Trimming removed 2 bases from V and 5 bases from J; junction bases left unmatched: 2. The CDR3 region has the DNA TGCGCCAGCAGTGAGCCGGGACTAGCGGGAGATACGCAGTATTTT. This encodes CASSEPGLAGDTQYF.

This clone was observed a single time. The chain employs TRBV7-8 and TRBJ2-1, with 13 nucleotides matching TRBD2. Germline V gives CDR1 SGHVS, CDR2 FQNEAQ. The CDR3 has 16 amino acids. J gave up 8 bases and V 5 bases, and 9 bases lay outside the gene matches. The CDR3 nucleotides read TGTGCCAGCAGCCTCCGGACTAGCGGGAGTTGGTATGAGCAGTTCTTC. This sequence encodes CASSLRTSGSWYEQFF.

CDR3 region: CASSSTGEGTDTQYF. The CDR3 DNA reads as TGTGCCAGCAGTTCCACAGGGGAAGGCACAGATACGCAGTATTTT. The chain links TRBV28 to TRBJ2-3; TRBD1 aligns across 7 bases. The CDR3 contains 15 residues. CDR1 is MDHEN, CDR2 SYDVKM, per germline. The junction had 5 bases not matched to a gene; V was cut back by 4 bases and J by 1 base.

The gene calls are TRBV19 and TRBJ2-1; 14 nucleotides line up with TRBD2. Germline V CDR1 and CDR2: LNHDA, SQIVND (reference sequence). V was clipped by 3 bases and J by 2 bases; unmatched bases: 9. This CDR3 has 19 amino acids. CDR3 nucleotides: TGTGCCAGTAGTATCCCCCCCGGACTAGCGGGAGGTACCTACAATGAGCAGTTCTTC. It codes for CASSIPPGLAGGTYNEQFF.

A few counts support this clone. The chain joins TRBV3-1 (or the pseudogene TRBV3-2) to TRBJ2-3, with 11 bases lining up with TRBD2. V was pared by 5 bases and J by 2 bases, with 15 bases of the junction left unmatched. The V gene's germline CDR1 is LGHDT and CDR2 YNNKEL (reference sequence). The CDR3 is 19 residues long. In DNA, the CDR3 is TGTGCCAGCAGCTTAGGACTAGCGGGCGGGTTGAGAGACACAGATACGCAGTATTTT. Its translation: CASSLGLAGGLRDTDTQYF.

The chain couples TRBV7-8 to TRBJ1-4; 7 bases are a match to TRBD1. The CDR3 consists of 18 residues. Looked up from germline, CDR1 is SGHVS and CDR2 is FQNEAQ. With V trimmed by 1 base and J by 0 bases, 8 bases remained unmatched. CDR3 DNA sequence: TGTGCCAGCAGCTTAGGGCGCAGGGGGACTGCAACTAATGAAAAACTGTTTTTT. Amino acid sequence: CASSLGRRGTATNEKLFF.

The chain is built from TRBV30 and TRBJ1-6; TRBD1 is a possible D gene (5 bases). Germline-derived CDR1 and CDR2 are GTSNPN and SVGIG (reference sequence). The germline V and J ends were trimmed by 0 bases and 15 bases, with 12 bases remaining between them. The CDR3 is 12 residues long. The CDR3 loop is CAWSVRAGGLHF. In DNA, the CDR3 is TGTGCCTGGAGTGTTAGGGCCGGGGGCCTCCACTTT. The full variable domain, with the rest looked up from reference TRBV30 and TRBJ1-6, is SQTIHQWPATLVQPVGSPLSLECTVEGTSNPNLYWYRQAAGRGLQLLFYSVGIGQISSEVPQNLSASRPQDRQFILSSKKLLLSDSGFYLCAWSVRAGGLHFGNGTRLTVT.

In its sample, this clone was seen once. The chain recombines TRBV7-3 with TRBJ2-7; TRBD2 matches at 10 bases. This CDR3 is built from 14 residues. The V and J ends lost 5 bases and 5 bases, in that order; junction bases with no gene match: 6. The germline CDR1 and CDR2 sequences are SGHTA and FQGTGA. CDR3 DNA: TGTGCCAGCAGCCCCGCTAGCGGGAGCAACGAGCAGTACTTC. It translates to CASSPASGSNEQYF.

V is TRBV4-2 and J is TRBJ2-1, with 7 nucleotides matching TRBD2. V gave up 2 bases and J gave up 0 bases; unmatched junction bases: 10. The germline V gene encodes CDR1 LGHNA and CDR2 YNFKEQ. This CDR3 comprises 18 residues. DNA of the CDR3: TGTGCCAGCAGCCAACAATCCCTAGCGGCCAACTCCTACAATGAGCAGTTCTTC. It encodes CASSQQSLAANSYNEQFF.

This chain links TRBV7-9 with TRBJ2-3, with D hard to call. Trimming shortened V by 1 base and J by 6 bases, and 14 bases separated the two germline ends. CDR1 and CDR2 from the germline V gene are SEHNR and FQNEAQ (reference sequence). The CDR3 consists of 15 residues. The CDR3 protein is CASSLVQMTQDTQYF. The CDR3 DNA reads TGTGCCAGCAGCTTAGTCCAGATGACTCAGGATACGCAGTATTTT.

Written as DNA, the CDR3 is TGTGCCATAAGGGCGCGGGACGACAACACCGGGGAGCTGTTTTTT. Translated, it gives CAIRARDDNTGELFF. The chain carries TRBV10-3 and TRBJ2-2, with D maybe TRBD2 (6 bases). Per germline, CDR1 ENHRY and CDR2 SYGVKD. This CDR3 region has 15 residues. The V gene lost 9 bases and the J gene lost 2 bases, with 16 bases spanning the gap.

A few counts support this clone. The chain is built from TRBV28 and TRBJ2-7, with TRBD1 matching over 9 bases. Germline CDR1 is MDHEN and CDR2 is SYDVKM. The CDR3 has 13 amino acids. V lost 4 bases, J lost 6 bases, and 4 bases stayed unmatched. The CDR3 bases are TGTGCCAGCAGTTCGGGGACAGGGACCGAGCAGTACTTC. Its translation: CASSSGTGTEQYF.

The CDR3 DNA reads as TGTGCCAGCACCCAGTCCGTCCGGGGAATCTACGAGCAGTACTTC. Protein product: CASTQSVRGIYEQYF. The chain employs TRBV6-5 and TRBJ2-7; D is perhaps TRBD2 (5 bases). Germline lookup yields CDR1 MNHEY and CDR2 SVGAGI. The ends were cut back, 7 bases at V and 3 bases at J, with 19 bases in the middle. This CDR3 contains 15 residues.

The CDR3 DNA reads as TGTGCCAGCTCACCACGGAGTGCCATTAACAATGAGCAGTTCTTC. It encodes CASSPRSAINNEQFF. The gene calls are TRBV18 and TRBJ2-1; unclear D gene. There are 15 residues in the CDR3. In germline, CDR1 is KGHSH, CDR2 LQKENI. The ends were cut back, 1 base at V and 5 bases at J, with 12 bases in the middle.

The gene calls are TRBV27 and TRBJ2-4; D is unresolved. The CDR3 sequence is 16 residues long. CDR1 and CDR2 from the germline V gene are MNHEY and SMNVEV (reference sequence). With 4 bases removed from V and 0 bases from J, the gap between germline ends came to 13 bases. CDR3 sequence reads: CASSSRRELAKNIQYF. The CDR3 DNA follows: TGTGCCAGCAGTTCAAGGAGAGAGTTAGCCAAAAACATTCAGTACTTC.

This clone has a single count. CDR3 amino acids: CATSRGTSGSEDEQFF. In DNA form, the CDR3 reads TGTGCCACCAGCAGAGGGACTAGCGGGAGTGAGGATGAGCAGTTCTTC. J is TRBJ2-1 and V is TRBV15, with 13 bases matching TRBD2. CDR1 LNHNV and CDR2 YYDKDF come from the germline V gene (reference sequence). This CDR3 region has 16 residues. Unmatched junction bases numbered 5, after V lost 1 base and J lost 8 bases.

This clone was picked up one time. The J gene is TRBJ1-4, the V gene TRBV7-8; possibly TRBD1 for D (6 bases). This CDR3 comprises 18 residues. Germline lookup yields CDR1 SGHVS and CDR2 FQNEAQ. Trimming took off 2 bases at V and 2 bases at J, with 18 bases between the two ends. In DNA form, the CDR3 reads TGTGCCAGCAGCTTAAATTCTGGGGCAGGGGCCACTAATGAAAAACTGTTTTTT. It specifies CASSLNSGAGATNEKLFF. Full variable domain (outside the CDR3, taken from reference TRBV7-8 and TRBJ1-4): GAGVSQSPRYKVAKRGQDVALRCDPISGHVSLFWYQQALGQGPEFLTYFQNEAQLDKSGLPSDRFFAERPEGSVSTLKIQRTQQEDSAVYLCASSLNSGAGATNEKLFFGSGTQLSVL.

This clone has just one count. This rearrangement joins TRBV6-4 to TRBJ1-5, with D possibly TRBD1 on 5 matching bases. Germline-derived CDR1 and CDR2 are MRHNA and SNTAGT. Trimming removed 0 bases at V and 9 bases at J, with 21 bases between. This CDR3 comprises 17 residues. CDR3 amino acids: CASSDSTGSRSWWPQHF. The CDR3 DNA follows: TGTGCCAGCAGTGACTCTACAGGCTCGCGTAGTTGGTGGCCCCAGCATTTT.

The chain combines TRBV2 with TRBJ1-6; D call uncertain. Deletions cut 4 bases from V and 7 bases from J, with 11 bases between. CDR3 length equals 14 residues. From germline, CDR1 is SNHLY and CDR2 FYNNEI. The CDR3 protein is CASSVERVNSPLHF. CDR3 DNA sequence: TGTGCCAGCAGTGTAGAGAGGGTAAATTCACCCCTCCACTTT.

This clone was detected a few times. The V gene is TRBV4-2, the J gene TRBJ2-7; 7 bases align to TRBD2. CDR3 length equals 15 residues. Unmatched junction bases numbered 7, after V lost 1 base and J lost 4 bases. CDR1 is LGHNA, CDR2 YNFKEQ, per germline. This CDR3 reads CASSQVEGGVYEQYF. CDR3 DNA sequence: TGTGCCAGCAGCCAAGTCGAGGGAGGGGTTTACGAGCAGTACTTC.

The genes are TRBV10-3 and TRBJ1-1; 8 bases are a match to TRBD1. Germline loops: CDR1 ENHRY, CDR2 SYGVKD. The length of the CDR3 is 15 residues. The junction had 7 bases not matched to a gene; V was cut back by 6 bases and J by 1 base. The CDR3 DNA is TGTGCCATCAGAGGGGACAGGCCCGGGAACACTGAAGCTTTCTTT. It encodes CAIRGDRPGNTEAFF.

The rearrangement joins TRBV14 to TRBJ2-3; D may be TRBD1 (6 bases). Trimming removed 0 bases at V and 3 bases at J, with 10 bases between. CDR1 SGHDN and CDR2 FVKESK come from the germline V gene. The CDR3 contains 15 residues. The CDR3 reads CASSQETRGTDTQYF. Here the CDR3 DNA reads TGTGCCAGCAGCCAAGAGACAAGGGGGACAGATACGCAGTATTTT.

The chain carries TRBV5-6 and TRBJ2-5; D possibly corresponds to TRBD2 (6 bases). Germline V CDR1 and CDR2: SGHDT, YYEEEE. The V end was cut by 4 bases, the J end by 7 bases, with 8 bases between. This CDR3 region has 11 residues. Here the CDR3 reads CASSTGGTQYF. Here the CDR3 DNA reads TGTGCCAGCAGCACCGGGGGGACCCAGTACTTC.

V and J are TRBV27 and TRBJ2-2; 7 bases are a match to TRBD2. Germline V lookup: CDR1 MNHEY, CDR2 SMNVEV (reference sequence). The CDR3 runs 16 residues. J gave up 6 bases and V 3 bases, and 10 bases lay outside the gene matches. The CDR3 is CASSFNEAGDSGELFF. In nucleotides, the CDR3 is TGTGCCAGCAGTTTTAATGAGGCGGGAGATTCCGGGGAGCTGTTTTTT.

In the case of this clone: The sample carries other DNA sequences with the same CDR3. This chain links TRBV6-5 with TRBJ2-3; TRBD2 aligns across 11 bases. The CDR3 length is 15 residues. CDR1 is MNHEY and CDR2 is SVGAGI in the germline V gene. Trimming cost V 5 bases and J 4 bases; bases outside gene matches: 5. The CDR3 DNA reads TGTGCCAGCAGTCCCTTAGCGGGAGGGCCAGATACGCAGTATTTT. It yields the protein CASSPLAGGPDTQYF.

CDR3 nucleotide sequence: TGTGCCAGCAGCCAGACAGGGATCAATGAGCAGTTCTTC. It is translated as CASSQTGINEQFF. The chain links TRBV25-1 to TRBJ2-1, with 7 bases lining up with TRBD1. V lost 6 bases, J lost 6 bases, and 5 bases stayed unmatched. CDR3 length equals 13 residues. Germline loops: CDR1 MGHDK, CDR2 SYGVNS.

The gene calls are TRBV15 and TRBJ2-1; the match to TRBD2 covers 7 bases. The CDR3 runs to 16 residues. Germline CDR1 reads LNHNV; CDR2 reads YYDKDF (reference sequence). V dropped 0 bases and J dropped 7; count of bases not matched to a gene: 9. The CDR3 sequence: CATSRDTREYFNEQFF. CDR3 nucleotide sequence: TGTGCCACCAGCAGAGATACGCGGGAGTACTTTAATGAGCAGTTCTTC.

V gene TRBV3-1 (or the pseudogene TRBV3-2) combines with J gene TRBJ1-1; D is undetermined. The CDR3 consists of 14 residues. V lost 1 base, J lost 1 base, and 7 bases lay in between. From germline, CDR1 is LGHDT and CDR2 YNNKEL (reference sequence). In DNA, the CDR3 is TGTGCCAGCAGCCAAGTACGGGGGAACACTGAAGCTTTCTTT. It translates to CASSQVRGNTEAFF.

This chain connects TRBV4-1 to TRBJ2-7; 7 bases map to TRBD1. Germline V gene lookup returns CDR1 MGHRA and CDR2 YSYEKL. The V gene end was trimmed by 3 bases and the J gene end by 1 base; junction bases not matched to a gene: 6. This CDR3 has 15 residues. The CDR3 loop reads CASSQQGVGSYEQYF. In DNA form, the CDR3 reads TGCGCCAGCAGCCAGCAGGGGGTGGGTTCCTACGAGCAGTACTTC.

V is TRBV4-2 and J is TRBJ1-2, with TRBD1 as a possible D gene (5 bases). Between the trimmed V and J ends, which lost 0 bases and 7 bases, there was a span of 12 bases. Germline V CDR1 and CDR2: LGHNA, YNFKEQ. The CDR3 consists of 14 residues. In nucleotides, the CDR3 is TGTGCCAGCAGCCAAGATAAGGTGGGGGGTGGCTACACCTTC. This encodes CASSQDKVGGGYTF.